A selection of T cell receptor beta chains follows, all from one sample in a study of cytomegalovirus exposure and HLA in healthy donors. The method was immunoSEQ multiplex PCR; TCRdb's version includes in-frame clones alone and lacks a portion of them. This sample has 100,000 to 150,000 clones; around 84% occur once, and the top ten carry roughly 3%. The sample consisted of PBMCs. Receptors were obtained from a man over 45 in good health and CMV-seronegative. Each CDR3 is given with its conserved first and last residue. D genes are given only for firm matches. Only part of the rows carry a size: once, few, many, or a class if the clone is expanded.

D: TRBD1; J: TRBJ2-7; V: TRBV5-1; size: .; CDR3: CASSFWTGGYEQYF; DNA: TGCGCCAGCAGCTTTTGGACAGGGGGGTACGAGCAGTACTTC
D: TRBD1; J: TRBJ1-2; V: TRBV5-4; size: .; CDR3: CASSLDRGRSYGYTF; DNA: TGTGCCAGCAGCTTGGACAGGGGAAGGAGCTATGGCTACACCTTC
D: TRBD1; J: TRBJ1-2; V: TRBV19; size: .; CDR3: CASSLRQGASGYTF; DNA: TGTGCCAGTAGTCTAAGACAGGGGGCGAGTGGCTACACCTTC
D: .; J: TRBJ1-2; V: TRBV5-1; size: few; CDR3: CASREGHVGGYTF; DNA: TGCGCCAGCAGGGAGGGGCACGTGGGTGGCTACACCTTC
D: .; J: TRBJ2-5; V: TRBV4-1; size: few; CDR3: CASSPPLRRETQYF; DNA: TGCGCCAGCAGCCCGCCCCTTAGGAGAGAGACCCAGTACTTC
D: .; J: TRBJ2-1; V: TRBV21-1; size: .; CDR3: CASSKGGPRGAFPYNEQFF; DNA: TGTGCCAGCAGCAAAGGTGGTCCCAGGGGGGCCTTTCCTTACAATGAGCAGTTCTTC
D: TRBD1; J: TRBJ1-1; V: TRBV6-5; size: few; CDR3: CASSRGQQAFF; DNA: TGTGCCAGCAGTAGGGGACAGCAAGCTTTCTTT
D: .; J: TRBJ1-5; V: TRBV28; size: .; CDR3: CASSLRGGNQPQHF; DNA: TGTGCCAGCAGCCTCAGGGGCGGCAATCAGCCCCAGCATTTT
D: TRBD2; J: TRBJ2-7; V: TRBV7-9; size: .; CDR3: CASSYPGGVYEQYF; DNA: TGTGCCAGCAGCTACCCCGGGGGGGTTTACGAGCAGTACTTC
D: .; J: TRBJ1-6; V: TRBV5-1; size: .; CDR3: CASSLEGQGASYNSPLHF; DNA: TGCGCCAGCAGCTTGGAGGGTCAGGGTGCGTCCTATAATTCACCCCTCCACTTT
D: .; J: TRBJ1-1; V: TRBV6-1; size: once; CDR3: CASSESVNTEAFF; DNA: TGTGCCAGCAGTGAATCGGTGAACACTGAAGCTTTCTTT
D: .; J: TRBJ1-5; V: TRBV19; size: .; CDR3: CASSIKVRGGNQPQHF; DNA: TGTGCCAGTAGTATAAAGGTCAGGGGTGGCAATCAGCCCCAGCATTTT
D: TRBD2; J: TRBJ2-1; V: TRBV4-3; size: .; CDR3: CASSQDRWGGLDEQFF; DNA: TGCGCCAGCAGCCAAGATCGGTGGGGGGGACTAGATGAGCAGTTCTTC
D: TRBD1; J: TRBJ1-6; V: TRBV2; size: .; CDR3: CASSVDRGSPLHF; DNA: TGTGCCAGCAGTGTGGACAGGGGTTCACCCCTCCACTTT
D: TRBD1; J: TRBJ1-1; V: TRBV6-5; size: .; CDR3: CASSYTGVGTEAFF; DNA: TGTGCCAGCAGTTACACAGGGGTAGGCACTGAAGCTTTCTTT